This T cell receptor beta chain was retrieved from a study of cytomegalovirus exposure and HLA in healthy donors. Primers included in the PCR were 60 Vbeta and 13 Jbeta primers. TCRdb keeps only in-frame clones here, not all; method: immunoSEQ multiplex PCR. This table has tens of thousands of clones, about 80% appearing once. The ends were cut back, 1 base at V and 2 bases at J, with 11 bases in the middle. Germline-derived CDR1 and CDR2 are MNHEY and SVGAGI. This CDR3 comprises 15 residues. The specimen sequenced was PBMCs. The clonotype originates from a male donor in good health and CMV-seronegative. The gene calls are TRBV6-5 and TRBJ2-5, with D possibly matching TRBD2 (5 bases). Here the CDR3 reads CASSYFGEIQETQYF. CDR3 nucleotides: TGTGCCAGCAGTTACTTCGGGGAAATTCAAGAGACCCAGTACTTC.